Below, 22 T cell receptor beta chains from the same sample are listed, as sequenced in a study of T-cell reconstitution after alpha-beta-depleted transplantation in children. TCRbeta library preparation incorporated unique molecular identifiers. TCRdb used MiXCR to reprocess the PCR reads, holding one entry per CDR3 protein. The table shows 490,000 or so distinct CDR3 sequences, with around 13% occurring only once. Here the sequenced sample was PBMCs from the stem cell graft donor, taken from the stem cell graft. These receptors all come from a human donor who donated a stem cell graft to a child with combined immunodeficiency.

This clonotype was detected only a few times. V and J are TRBV7-3 and TRBJ1-1, with D uncertain. V gave up 1 base and J gave up 1 base, with 7 bases separating them. Germline V CDR1 and CDR2: SGHTA, FQGTGA. The CDR3 totals 14 residues. CDR3 amino acids: CASSLRVGNTEAFF. CDR3 bases: TGTGCCAGCAGCTTAAGGGTGGGGAACACTGAAGCTTTCTTT.

The J gene is TRBJ2-1, the V gene TRBV5-1, with 8 nucleotides matching TRBD2. V shed 7 bases and J 3 bases; nucleotides not matched to a gene: 15. Germline lookup yields CDR1 SGHRS and CDR2 YFSETQ. CDR3 length equals 17 residues. CDR3 loop: CASQRVASGSLYNEQFF. The CDR3 DNA reads TGCGCCAGCCAGAGGGTTGCTAGCGGGTCTCTCTACAATGAGCAGTTCTTC.

This chain uses TRBV25-1 with TRBJ2-5; the D gene could be TRBD1 or TRBD2 (5 bases each). The CDR3 loop spans 16 amino acids. The V gene's germline CDR1 is MGHDK and CDR2 SYGVNS. V was clipped by 7 bases and J by 5 bases, with 23 bases between them. CDR3 sequence: CASMARSGPNRETQYF. Written as DNA, the CDR3 is TGTGCCAGCATGGCCCGATCGGGACCCAATCGGGAGACCCAGTACTTC.

This clonotype was counted only a few times. The chain carries TRBV19 and TRBJ2-1; 7 bases line up with TRBD2. Germline assignment: CDR1 LNHDA and CDR2 SQIVND (reference sequence). V lost 5 bases and J lost 8; bases outside the gene matches: 9. This CDR3 is built from 14 residues. As DNA, the CDR3 is TGTGCCAGTAGTCGGACTAGAGTAAGAGATGAGCAGTTCTTC. This sequence encodes CASSRTRVRDEQFF.

This clonotype was seen a handful of times. The V and J genes are TRBV19 and TRBJ2-3; tentatively, D is TRBD2 (6 bases). Germline V gene data show CDR1 as LNHDA and CDR2 as SQIVND (reference sequence). This CDR3 is built from 13 residues. V lost 11 bases, J lost 4 bases, and 16 bases lay in between. CDR3 sequence reads: CAAGKAGPDTQYF. For the CDR3, the DNA is TGTGCCGCAGGGAAGGCGGGACCAGATACGCAGTATTTT. Looking up the rest from reference TRBV19 and TRBJ2-3 gives the full variable domain: DGGITQSPKYLFRKEGQNVTLSCEQNLNHDAMYWYRQDPGQGLRLIYYSQIVNDFQKGDIAEGYSVSREKKESFPLTVTSAQKNPTAFYLCAAGKAGPDTQYFGPGTRLTVL.

This clonotype has just a few counts. The chain has TRBV19 and TRBJ2-1; D gene ambiguous. Trimming pared 0 bases from V and 6 bases from J, leaving 6 bases between. Germline V gene lookup returns CDR1 LNHDA and CDR2 SQIVND (reference sequence). CDR3 length equals 13 residues. The CDR3 DNA sequence: TGTGCCAGTAGTATAGACCGGGTCAATGAGCAGTTCTTC. Protein sequence: CASSIDRVNEQFF. Combining the CDR3 with reference TRBV19 and TRBJ2-1 gives the whole variable domain DGGITQSPKYLFRKEGQNVTLSCEQNLNHDAMYWYRQDPGQGLRLIYYSQIVNDFQKGDIAEGYSVSREKKESFPLTVTSAQKNPTAFYLCASSIDRVNEQFFGPGTRLTVL.

Here the CDR3 reads CSVVPSQGSYGYTF. In nucleotides, the CDR3 is TGCAGCGTTGTACCTTCCCAGGGCAGCTATGGCTACACCTTC. This chain uses TRBV29-1 with TRBJ1-2; a weak D match, TRBD1 (5 bases). The CDR3 covers 14 residues. Per the germline V gene, CDR1 is SQVTM and CDR2 is ANQGSEA. V was trimmed by 4 bases and J by 4 bases, leaving 16 bases between them.

This clonotype was observed many times. The chain uses TRBV29-1 and TRBJ2-3; TRBD1 matches at 7 bases. Germline CDR1 and CDR2: SQVTM and ANQGSEA. This CDR3 is built from 12 residues. After removal of 4 bases from V and 6 bases from J, the junction contained 4 bases not matched to a gene. In DNA, the CDR3 is TGCAGCGTTGGGGGACAGCCGGATACGCAGTATTTT. Residues: CSVGGQPDTQYF.

Many counts were recorded for this clonotype. The rearrangement joins TRBV5-6 to TRBJ2-3; either TRBD1 or TRBD2 may supply D (5 bases each). In germline, CDR1 is SGHDT, CDR2 YYEEEE. The CDR3 is 16 amino acids. V shed 0 bases and J shed 2 bases, with 13 bases lying between them. In nucleotides, the CDR3 is TGTGCCAGCAGCTTGGAGGAGGACAACCCCACAGATACGCAGTATTTT. It translates to CASSLEEDNPTDTQYF.

This clonotype occurred many times. The rearrangement uses TRBV10-3 and TRBJ2-1; D remains ambiguous. V was pared by 4 bases and J by 3 bases, with 13 bases between. The germline gives CDR1 ENHRY, CDR2 SYGVKD. This CDR3 contains 15 residues. The CDR3 region has the DNA TGTGCCATCAGTGGTCAGCCCGATGGCTACAATGAGCAGTTCTTC. As protein: CAISGQPDGYNEQFF.

This clonotype was counted a few times. The chain carries TRBV5-1 and TRBJ2-3; 7 nucleotides agree with TRBD2. V gave up 8 bases and J gave up 3 bases; unmatched junction bases: 12. The CDR3 runs to 15 residues. Looked up from germline, CDR1 is SGHRS and CDR2 is YFSETQ. The CDR3 sequence is CASNVALGGTDTQYF. The CDR3 DNA reads as TGCGCCAGTAACGTGGCGCTCGGGGGGACAGATACGCAGTATTTT.

This clonotype has just a few counts. The chain combines TRBV5-1 with TRBJ2-3; 11 positions agree with TRBD2. Trimming removed 4 bases from V and 3 bases from J; junction bases left unmatched: 7. Per germline, CDR1 SGHRS and CDR2 YFSETQ. The CDR3 sequence is 16 residues long. CDR3 region: CASSEIAGGRTDTQYF. Written as DNA, the CDR3 is TGCGCCAGCAGCGAAATAGCGGGGGGGCGTACAGATACGCAGTATTTT.

The chain employs TRBV7-6 and TRBJ2-3; a weak D match, TRBD2 (6 bases). CDR1 is SGHVS, CDR2 FNYEAQ, per germline. V lost 1 base and J lost 2, with 13 bases in between. The CDR3 spans 16 residues. In nucleotides, the CDR3 is TGTGCCAGCAGCTTAGGGGGCGGGGCCTCCACAGATACGCAGTATTTT. Amino acids: CASSLGGGASTDTQYF.

The sample holds a few counts of this clonotype. The CDR3 nucleotides are TGTGCCAGCAGTTACTCACTAACTCTAGCGGGGTCGAACACCGGGGAGCTGTTTTTT. It specifies CASSYSLTLAGSNTGELFF. The V gene is TRBV6-5, the J gene TRBJ2-2; the match to TRBD2 covers 9 bases. The CDR3 totals 19 residues. Germline V gene data show CDR1 as MNHEY and CDR2 as SVGAGI. V lost 0 bases and J lost 0; bases outside the gene matches: 8.

The rearrangement uses TRBV7-8 and TRBJ2-7, with 10 nucleotides matching TRBD2. V shed 5 bases, J shed 5 bases, and the junction held 6 bases outside the gene matches. The CDR3 has 14 amino acids. Germline V gene sequence: CDR1 SGHVS, CDR2 FQNEAQ. This CDR3 reads CASSLSGLANEQYF. CDR3 nucleotides: TGTGCCAGCAGCCTCTCGGGACTAGCGAACGAGCAGTACTTC.

This clonotype was recorded a few times. The chain has TRBV16 and TRBJ1-1; no reliable D call. V gave up 1 base and J gave up 0 bases, with 9 bases separating them. Germline V gives CDR1 KGHSY, CDR2 FQNENV. CDR3 size: 15 residues. The CDR3 DNA reads TGTGCCAGCAGCCAATTGGCGGTTATGAACACTGAAGCTTTCTTT. Its translation is CASSQLAVMNTEAFF. Complete variable domain (other parts from reference TRBV16 and TRBJ1-1): GEEVAQTPKHLVRGEGQKAKLYCAPIKGHSYVFWYQQVLKNEFKFLISFQNENVFDETGMPKERFSAKCLPNSPCSLEIQATKLEDSAVYFCASSQLAVMNTEAFFGQGTRLTVV.

This clonotype was found many times. V usage is TRBV6-6 and J usage is TRBJ1-4, with D possibly TRBD1 on 5 matching bases. Trimming removed 6 bases at V and 8 bases at J, with 19 bases between. There are 15 residues in the CDR3. Germline CDR1 reads MNHNY; CDR2 reads SVGAGI (reference sequence). CDR3 residues: CASRYMAQETEKLFF. CDR3 sequence (DNA): TGTGCCAGCAGGTATATGGCACAGGAGACCGAAAAACTGTTTTTT.

The chain recombines TRBV29-1 with TRBJ2-3, with 8 bases aligning to TRBD2. Germline-derived CDR1 and CDR2 are SQVTM and ANQGSEA. The V gene end was trimmed by 4 bases and the J gene end by 0 bases; junction bases not matched to a gene: 12. The CDR3 is 17 residues long. The CDR3: CSVGRGLAGHSTDTQYF. The CDR3 DNA follows: TGCAGCGTTGGTAGGGGCCTAGCGGGCCATAGCACAGATACGCAGTATTTT.

This clonotype was counted only a few times. This chain joins TRBV12-3 or TRBV12-4 and TRBJ1-3; D unresolved. The CDR3 has 14 amino acids. Trimming removed 7 bases from V and 4 bases from J, with 14 bases in between. The CDR3 region is CASTFGGPGNTIYF. CDR3 bases: TGTGCCAGCACGTTTGGAGGGCCAGGAAACACCATATATTTT.

The J gene is TRBJ2-3, the V gene TRBV18; D is possibly TRBD2 (6 bases). CDR3 length: 14 residues. Germline V gene sequence: CDR1 KGHSH, CDR2 LQKENI. V shed 3 bases and J shed 2 bases, with 9 bases lying between them. The CDR3 bases are TGTGCCAGCTCACCTGGGACTTTCACAGATACGCAGTATTTT. This translates into CASSPGTFTDTQYF.

This clonotype was seen repeatedly, ten times or more. The V and J genes are TRBV15 and TRBJ2-1; 7 bases map to TRBD2. The CDR3 length is 17 residues. The J segment lost 4 bases and the V segment lost 0 bases, leaving 9 bases of the junction unmatched. From germline, CDR1 is LNHNV and CDR2 YYDKDF (reference sequence). CDR3 DNA sequence: TGTGCCACCAGCAGAGATATGGGCGGGGAGGGGTACAATGAGCAGTTCTTC. Amino acids: CATSRDMGGEGYNEQFF. The complete variable domain, with remaining parts taken from reference TRBV15 and TRBJ2-1, reads DAMVIQNPRYQVTQFGKPVTLSCSQTLNHNVMYWYQQKSSQAPKLLFHYYDKDFNNEADTPDNFQSRRPNTSFCFLDIRSPGLGDTAMYLCATSRDMGGEGYNEQFFGPGTRLTVL.

CDR3 DNA sequence: TGCGCCAGCAGCCAAGACACGGGCCGGGCCGCCGGGGAGCTGTTTTTT. This codes for CASSQDTGRAAGELFF. The V and J genes are TRBV4-3 and TRBJ2-2; no clear D. Germline CDR1 reads LGHNA; CDR2 reads YSLEER. V was trimmed by 0 bases and J by 6 bases, leaving 14 bases between them. The CDR3 contains 16 residues.